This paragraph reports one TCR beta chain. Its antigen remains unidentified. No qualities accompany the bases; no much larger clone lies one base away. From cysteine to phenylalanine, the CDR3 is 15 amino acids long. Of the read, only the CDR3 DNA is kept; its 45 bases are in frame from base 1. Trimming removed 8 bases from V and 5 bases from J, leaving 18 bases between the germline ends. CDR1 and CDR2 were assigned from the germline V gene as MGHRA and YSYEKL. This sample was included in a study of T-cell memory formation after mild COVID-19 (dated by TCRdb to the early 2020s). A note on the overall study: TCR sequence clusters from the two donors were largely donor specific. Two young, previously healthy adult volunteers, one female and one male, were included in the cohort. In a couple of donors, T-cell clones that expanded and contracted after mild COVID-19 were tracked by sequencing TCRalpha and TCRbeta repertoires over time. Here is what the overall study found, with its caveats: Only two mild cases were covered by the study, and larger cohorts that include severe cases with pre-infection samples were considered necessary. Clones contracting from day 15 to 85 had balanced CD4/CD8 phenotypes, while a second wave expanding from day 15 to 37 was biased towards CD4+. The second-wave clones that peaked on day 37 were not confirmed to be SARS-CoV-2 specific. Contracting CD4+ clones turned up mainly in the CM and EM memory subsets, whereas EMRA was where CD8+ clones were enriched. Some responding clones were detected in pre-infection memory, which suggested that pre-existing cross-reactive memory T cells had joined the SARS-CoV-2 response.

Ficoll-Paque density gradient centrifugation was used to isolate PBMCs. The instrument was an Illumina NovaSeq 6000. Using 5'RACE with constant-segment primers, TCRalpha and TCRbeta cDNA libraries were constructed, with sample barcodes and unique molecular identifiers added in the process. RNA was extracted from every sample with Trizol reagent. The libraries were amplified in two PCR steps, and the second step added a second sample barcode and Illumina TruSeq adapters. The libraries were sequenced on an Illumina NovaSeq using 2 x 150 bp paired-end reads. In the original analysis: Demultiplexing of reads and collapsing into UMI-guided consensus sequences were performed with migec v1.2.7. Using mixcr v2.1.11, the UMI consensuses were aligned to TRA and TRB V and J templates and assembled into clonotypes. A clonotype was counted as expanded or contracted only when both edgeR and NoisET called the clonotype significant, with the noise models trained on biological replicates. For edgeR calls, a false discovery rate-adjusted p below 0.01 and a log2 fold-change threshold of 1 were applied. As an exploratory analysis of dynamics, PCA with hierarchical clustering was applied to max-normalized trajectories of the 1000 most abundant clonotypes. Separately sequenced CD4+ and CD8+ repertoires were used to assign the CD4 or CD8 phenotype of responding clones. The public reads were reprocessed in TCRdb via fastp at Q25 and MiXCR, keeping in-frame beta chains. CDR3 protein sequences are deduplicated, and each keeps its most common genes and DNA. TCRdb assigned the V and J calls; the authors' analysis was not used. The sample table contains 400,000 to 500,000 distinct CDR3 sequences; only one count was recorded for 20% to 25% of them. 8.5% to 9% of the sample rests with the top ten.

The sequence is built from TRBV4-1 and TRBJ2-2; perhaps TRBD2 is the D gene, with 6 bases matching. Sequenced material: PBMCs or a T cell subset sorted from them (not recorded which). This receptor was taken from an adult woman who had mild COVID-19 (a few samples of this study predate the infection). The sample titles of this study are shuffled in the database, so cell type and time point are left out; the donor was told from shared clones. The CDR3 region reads CASEIIWGETGELFF. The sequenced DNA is TGCGCCAGCGAAATTATATGGGGGGAAACCGGGGAGCTGTTTTTT.